The TCR beta chain under discussion was sequenced for a study of blood T cell repertoires in COVID-19. Background on the study: The study drew acute and convalescent COVID-19 samples from the United States, Italy and Spain. PBMCs, B-cell-depleted T cells, or T cells were the source of the cDNA or gDNA that made up the material.

The CDR3 is 14 amino acids. Germline CDR1 and CDR2: SNHLY and FYNNEI. V lost 6 bases and J lost 1, with 10 bases in between. Study processing details: Nucleated cell counts were estimated from reference gene primer amplification. Some clones are missing from TCRdb's copy, which holds only in-frame ones; the method was immunoSEQ multiplex PCR. V and J calls and clone size follow that table, whereas D and trimming were derived from the DNA. The sample includes about 320,000 clones, 85% seen only once; the top ten take roughly 7%. This chain connects TRBV2 to TRBJ1-5; unclear D gene. The origin of this receptor is a human donor in a cohort sampled during active COVID-19. Sequencing input: peripheral blood. The CDR3 loop reads CASRTRPSNQPQHF. The CDR3 bases are TGTGCCAGCAGGACACGGCCCAGCAATCAGCCCCAGCATTTT.